This T cell receptor (beta chain) was obtained from a study of cytomegalovirus exposure and HLA in healthy donors. The primer mix had 60 Vbeta and 13 Jbeta primers. Using immunoSEQ multiplex PCR, the repertoire was profiled, and TCRdb retains in-frame clones only, with some absent. The sample holds approximately 190,000 clones, 84% seen once. General observations from the study: Rarity held for most TCR sequences, but there were some public TCRs that occurred in many donors.

CDR3 length: 14 residues. In the case of this clone: Its antigen is unknown.

The sample was PBMCs. The chain has TRBV1 and TRBJ2-1; TRBD2, as called in the table, went unchecked against the DNA. TRBV1 has pseudogene status. The source is a boy younger than 18 in good health and CMV-seronegative. CDR3: CTSSPGLALNEQFF. CDR3 sequence (DNA): TGCACCAGCAGCCCGGGACTAGCGCTGAATGAGCAGTTCTTC.